Presented here are 3 T cell receptor beta chains from one specimen sequenced in a study of B cell selection in AIRE deficiency. TCRdb's table, derived via immunoSEQ multiplex PCR, lists solely in-frame clones and lacks some. Here the sample spans tens of thousands of clones, 94% being singletons. The regulatory T cell sort gate was CD4+CD25hiCD127low/negative. The sample taken for sequencing was Tregs sorted from PBMCs. These receptors came from a human donor with AIRE deficiency.

The chain joins TRBV28 to TRBJ2-7; 8 bases map to TRBD1. CDR1 and CDR2 from the germline V gene are MDHEN and SYDVKM. The V and J ends lost 11 bases and 4 bases, in that order; junction bases with no gene match: 10. This CDR3 is built from 13 residues. CDR3 in amino acids: CAARTGNSYEQYF. The CDR3 DNA reads TGTGCCGCTCGGACAGGGAATTCATACGAGCAGTACTTC.

The chain recombines TRBV9 with TRBJ2-1, with 11 bases fitting TRBD2. The CDR3 contains 15 residues. Germline V lookup: CDR1 SGDLS, CDR2 YYNGEE. J gave up 8 bases and V 0 bases, and 4 bases lay outside the gene matches. As DNA, the CDR3 is TGTGCCAGCAGCGTAGCTAGCGGGAGGTCTGATGAGCAGTTCTTC. This gives the protein CASSVASGRSDEQFF.

The chain is built from TRBV7-9 and TRBJ1-1, with D possibly being TRBD1 (6 bases). The CDR3 is 15 residues long. Germline values: CDR1 SEHNR, CDR2 FQNEAQ (reference sequence). V was cut by 2 bases and J by 1 base, with 11 bases left in between. CDR3 nucleotide sequence: TGTGCCAGCAGCTTAAGGTCGGGGGCGAACACTGAAGCTTTCTTT. Protein: CASSLRSGANTEAFF. The whole variable domain, remainder taken from reference TRBV7-9 and TRBJ1-1, is DTGVSQNPRHKITKRGQNVTFRCDPISEHNRLYWYRQTLGQGPEFLTYFQNEAQLEKSRLLSDRFSAERPKGSFSTLEIQRTEQGDSAMYLCASSLRSGANTEAFFGQGTRLTVV.